These T cell receptor beta chains were read from a single sample in a study of cytomegalovirus exposure and HLA in healthy donors. Repertoires were generated with immunoSEQ multiplex PCR, while TCRdb's copy carries only in-frame clones and drops some. Here the sample spans 150,000 or so clones, approximately 84% being singletons. Sequencing was done on a sample of PBMCs. All receptors come from a man aged 25-45 years in good health and CMV-seropositive. CDR3s include the opening cysteine and the closing phenylalanine or tryptophan. A D gene is named only where the DNA matches it firmly.

v_gene	d_gene	j_gene	CDR3aa	CDR3nt
TRBV5-4	NA	TRBJ1-4	CASSVDSATNEKLFF	TGTGCCAGCAGCGTGGACAGTGCAACTAATGAAAAACTGTTTTTT
TRBV6-5	TRBD1	TRBJ1-4	CASSYSGGAGEKLFF	TGTGCCAGCAGTTACTCAGGGGGCGCAGGTGAAAAACTGTTTTTT
TRBV28	TRBD2	TRBJ2-2	CASTGGRGAGELFF	TGTGCCAGCACGGGCGGGAGGGGTGCCGGGGAGCTGTTTTTT
TRBV6-1	NA	TRBJ1-1	CASSVQTGLEAFF	TGTGCCAGCAGTGTACAGACAGGACTTGAAGCTTTCTTT
TRBV7-9	NA	TRBJ1-6	CASSLVNSPLHF	TGTGCCAGCAGCTTAGTAAATTCACCCCTCCACTTT
TRBV10-3	TRBD1	TRBJ1-5	CAISDEDRGLAQPQHF	TGTGCCATCAGTGACGAGGACAGGGGGCTCGCTCAGCCCCAGCATTTT
TRBV19	NA	TRBJ2-5	CASSIPGLPGETQYF	TGTGCCAGTAGTATCCCAGGACTGCCAGGAGAGACCCAGTACTTC
TRBV10-3	TRBD2	TRBJ2-7	CAISEYGGLAGTYEQYF	TGTGCCATCAGTGAGTACGGGGGGCTAGCGGGGACCTACGAGCAGTACTTC
TRBV18	NA	TRBJ1-5	CASSPGQNNQPQHF	TGTGCCAGCTCACCAGGACAAAACAATCAGCCCCAGCATTTT
TRBV9	TRBD2	TRBJ2-2	CASSVEYGSGGSNTGELFF	TGTGCCAGCAGCGTAGAATACGGGAGCGGGGGGTCGAACACCGGGGAGCTGTTTTTT
TRBV13	NA	TRBJ1-4	CASSPRVGGNEKLFF	TGTGCCAGCAGCCCTAGAGTGGGGGGTAATGAAAAACTGTTTTTT
TRBV5-6	NA	TRBJ1-2	CASSLPGAYGYTF	TGTGCCAGCAGCTTGCCAGGGGCTTATGGCTACACCTTC
TRBV29-1	NA	TRBJ2-2	CSVVRDSNTGELFF	TGCAGCGTTGTTCGGGACTCGAACACCGGGGAGCTGTTTTTT
TRBV28	TRBD2	TRBJ2-7	CASRLGLAGVGTYEQYF	TGTGCCAGCAGGCTCGGACTAGCGGGAGTGGGGACCTACGAGCAGTACTTC
TRBV4-1	NA	TRBJ2-3	CASSQEGTGRGVGTQYF	TGCGCCAGCAGCCAAGAAGGGACAGGGCGGGGGGTAGGTACGCAGTATTTT
TRBV7-9	NA	TRBJ1-2	CASSQAGSYGYTF	TGTGCCAGCAGCCAAGCAGGCAGCTATGGCTACACCTTC